Presented here are 31 T cell receptor beta chains from one specimen sequenced in a study of T cell responses to AZD1222 COVID-19 vaccine. TCRdb's copy holds only in-frame clones and misses some; the assay was immunoSEQ multiplex PCR. The table shows approximately 180,000 clones, with approximately 90% occurring only once. Here the sequenced sample was peripheral blood, taken 28 days after the second AZD1222 dose. The source of these receptors is an adult who received the AZD1222 COVID-19 vaccine.

The rearrangement uses TRBV19 and TRBJ2-1; TRBD1 matches 11 bases. CDR3 length: 15 residues. The V and J ends lost 5 bases and 8 bases, in that order; junction bases with no gene match: 8. Germline CDR1 and CDR2: LNHDA and SQIVND (reference sequence). The CDR3 region is CASSLRDRGTHEQFF. The CDR3 nucleotides are TGTGCCAGTAGTCTCCGGGACAGGGGGACCCATGAGCAGTTCTTC.

The chain couples TRBV7-2 to TRBJ2-2, with 14 bases aligning to TRBD2. CDR3 length: 16 amino acids. Trimming cost V 5 bases and J 4 bases; bases outside gene matches: 3. The germline gives CDR1 SGHTA, CDR2 FQGNSA. The CDR3 is CASSPGLAGVTGELFF. The CDR3 DNA reads as TGTGCCAGCAGCCCGGGACTAGCGGGAGTCACCGGGGAGCTGTTTTTT.

This clone was recorded only once. The gene calls are TRBV9 and TRBJ2-5; 9 nucleotides align to TRBD2. The germline V gene encodes CDR1 SGDLS and CDR2 YYNGEE. The CDR3 spans 16 residues. The junction had 11 bases not matched to a gene; V was cut back by 4 bases and J by 4 bases. The CDR3: CASSSQAGGGGETQYF. Written as DNA, the CDR3 is TGTGCCAGCAGCTCCCAAGCGGGAGGAGGGGGAGAGACCCAGTACTTC.

V usage is TRBV19 and J usage is TRBJ2-7; TRBD1 aligns across 7 bases. CDR3 length: 13 amino acids. Per the germline V gene, CDR1 is LNHDA and CDR2 is SQIVND (reference sequence). The J segment lost 3 bases and the V segment lost 5 bases, leaving 4 bases of the junction unmatched. CDR3 sequence: CASSDRAGYEQYF. CDR3 sequence (DNA): TGTGCCAGTAGTGACAGGGCAGGCTACGAGCAGTACTTC.

The chain recombines TRBV30 with TRBJ1-1, with a possible D match to TRBD1 (5 bases). The ends were cut back, 4 bases at V and 8 bases at J, with 14 bases in the middle. This CDR3 spans 12 amino acids. Germline V gene sequence: CDR1 GTSNPN, CDR2 SVGIG (reference sequence). The CDR3 sequence is CAWNPAGIEAFF. The CDR3 DNA reads as TGTGCCTGGAATCCGGCAGGGATAGAAGCTTTCTTT.

Worth noting for this clone: This sample also contains other DNA sequences that code for the same CDR3. This chain joins TRBV6-5 and TRBJ1-1; D gene ambiguous. Trimming took off 0 bases at V and 0 bases at J, with 2 bases between the two ends. The CDR3 length is 13 residues. Germline assignment: CDR1 MNHEY and CDR2 SVGAGI. The CDR3 DNA reads as TGTGCCAGCAGTTACTCAGTGAACACTGAAGCTTTCTTT. Amino acid sequence: CASSYSVNTEAFF.

The CDR3 here is CATSRTGTEAFF. The CDR3, as DNA: TGTGCCACCTCCCGGACTGGCACTGAAGCTTTCTTT. This chain links TRBV3-1 (or the pseudogene TRBV3-2) with TRBJ1-1; D uncertain. The CDR3 has 12 amino acids. In germline, CDR1 is LGHDT, CDR2 YNNKEL (reference sequence). V lost 10 bases and J lost 4, with 13 bases in between.

In the case of this clone: This CDR3 is also generated by other DNA sequences in the sample. The chain couples TRBV5-1 to TRBJ2-5; D is undetermined. The germline V and J ends were trimmed by 0 bases and 1 base, with 7 bases remaining between them. The CDR3 totals 14 residues. In germline, CDR1 is SGHRS, CDR2 YFSETQ. CDR3 in DNA: TGCGCCAGCAGCTTGGCTCGGGTCCAAGAGACCCAGTACTTC. Translation: CASSLARVQETQYF.

There are a few counts of this clone. J is TRBJ2-5 and V is TRBV5-5; D gene unclear. The CDR3 runs 13 residues. Trimming pared 4 bases from V and 4 bases from J, leaving 11 bases between. The germline gives CDR1 SGHKS, CDR2 YYEKEE (reference sequence). The CDR3 loop is CASSSFLPETQYF. Here the CDR3 DNA reads TGTGCCAGCAGCAGTTTTTTACCAGAGACCCAGTACTTC.

This clone was seen just once. V and J are TRBV6-2 or TRBV6-3 and TRBJ2-1; TRBD1 aligns across 7 bases. This CDR3 is built from 16 residues. V lost 2 bases and J lost 5; bases outside the gene matches: 9. Germline V lookup: CDR1 MNHEY, CDR2 SVGEGT. In DNA, the CDR3 is TGTGCCAGCAGTTACGGGACAGTGCACCTTGACAATGAGCAGTTCTTC. It is translated as CASSYGTVHLDNEQFF.

The chain has TRBV18 and TRBJ1-1; D is uncertain. The CDR3 has 12 amino acids. V gave up 1 base and J gave up 5 bases, with 5 bases separating them. Germline CDR1 and CDR2: KGHSH and LQKENI. DNA of the CDR3: TGTGCCAGCTCACCACAGGGAACTGAAGCTTTCTTT. This sequence encodes CASSPQGTEAFF.

V is TRBV15 and J is TRBJ2-7; 9 nucleotides line up with TRBD1. With V trimmed by 1 base and J by 4 bases, 11 bases remained unmatched. CDR3 length equals 17 residues. Germline V gene sequence: CDR1 LNHNV, CDR2 YYDKDF (reference sequence). The CDR3 loop reads CATSRGEMKDRGYEQYF. For the CDR3, the DNA is TGTGCCACCAGCAGAGGGGAGATGAAGGACAGGGGTTACGAGCAGTACTTC.

The CDR3 loop is CASSLGTSGSGELFF. In DNA form, the CDR3 reads TGTGCCAGCAGCTTGGGTACTAGCGGATCCGGGGAGCTGTTTTTT. This sequence joins TRBV7-8 and TRBJ2-2; 8 bases align to TRBD2. Germline CDR1 SGHVS, CDR2 FQNEAQ. There are 15 residues in the CDR3. The J segment lost 6 bases and the V segment lost 3 bases, leaving 6 bases of the junction unmatched.

This rearrangement joins TRBV7-9 to TRBJ2-1, with D possibly being TRBD1 or TRBD2 (5 bases each). The CDR3 runs 14 residues. Trimming shortened V by 2 bases and J by 5 bases, and 10 bases separated the two germline ends. Per germline, CDR1 SEHNR and CDR2 FQNEAQ (reference sequence). This CDR3 is CASSLRGDNNEQFF. The CDR3 DNA follows: TGTGCCAGCAGCTTAAGAGGGGATAACAATGAGCAGTTCTTC.

The chain has TRBV19 and TRBJ2-1, with 8 bases aligning to TRBD1. The CDR3 consists of 16 residues. CDR1 and CDR2 from the germline V gene are LNHDA and SQIVND (reference sequence). V gave up 3 bases and J gave up 8 bases; unmatched junction bases: 12. The chain's CDR3 is CASSIIQGGRMDEQFF. CDR3 sequence (DNA): TGTGCCAGTAGTATTATACAGGGGGGTCGGATGGATGAGCAGTTCTTC. Full variable domain (remainder filled in from reference TRBV19 and TRBJ2-1): DGGITQSPKYLFRKEGQNVTLSCEQNLNHDAMYWYRQDPGQGLRLIYYSQIVNDFQKGDIAEGYSVSREKKESFPLTVTSAQKNPTAFYLCASSIIQGGRMDEQFFGPGTRLTVL.

This sequence joins TRBV28 and TRBJ2-7, with 9 bases aligning to TRBD1. Germline values: CDR1 MDHEN, CDR2 SYDVKM. CDR3 size: 15 residues. V shed 4 bases, J shed 2 bases, and the junction held 6 bases outside the gene matches. The CDR3 sequence: CASSSGTGFPYEQYF. DNA for the CDR3: TGTGCCAGCAGTTCGGGGACAGGGTTTCCCTACGAGCAGTACTTC.

As to this clone: Different DNA sequences within this sample yield the same CDR3. The chain links TRBV5-1 to TRBJ1-5; 7 nucleotides agree with TRBD1. Germline V gene data show CDR1 as SGHRS and CDR2 as YFSETQ. This CDR3 is 14 amino acids long. V trimming: 3 bases; J trimming: 3 bases; junction bases outside the gene matches: 3. For the CDR3, the DNA is TGCGCCAGCAGCTCGGGGACAGCCAATCAGCCCCAGCATTTT. This encodes CASSSGTANQPQHF. Looking up the rest from reference TRBV5-1 and TRBJ1-5 gives the full variable domain: KAGVTQTPRYLIKTRGQQVTLSCSPISGHRSVSWYQQTPGQGLQFLFEYFSETQRNKGNFPGRFSGRQFSNSRSEMNVSTLELGDSALYLCASSSGTANQPQHFGDGTRLSIL.

V usage is TRBV5-4 and J usage is TRBJ2-5; TRBD1 agrees at 7 bases. The CDR3 contains 16 residues. Germline V gene data show CDR1 as SGHNT and CDR2 as YYREEE (reference sequence). The junction had 14 bases not matched to a gene; V was cut back by 4 bases and J by 5 bases. The CDR3 DNA is TGTGCCAGCAGCCTGGGGTTTGGCAGGGGGATGGAGACCCAGTACTTC. The encoded protein is CASSLGFGRGMETQYF.

This clone was counted a single time. The V gene is TRBV19, the J gene TRBJ2-7, with D possibly being TRBD2 (6 bases). The germline CDR1 and CDR2 sequences are LNHDA and SQIVND (reference sequence). V lost 5 bases to trimming and J lost 0 bases, with 8 bases between them. The CDR3 contains 13 residues. CDR3 bases: TGTGCCAGTAGTGGGACTTCCTCCTACGAGCAGTACTTC. Its protein product is CASSGTSSYEQYF.

This sequence joins TRBV5-1 and TRBJ2-1, with D possibly TRBD2 on 6 matching bases. V was pared by 2 bases and J by 0 bases, with 9 bases between. CDR3 size: 15 residues. Germline V gene lookup returns CDR1 SGHRS and CDR2 YFSETQ. This CDR3 reads CASSFSGVSYNEQFF. The CDR3, as DNA: TGCGCCAGCAGCTTTAGCGGAGTCTCCTACAATGAGCAGTTCTTC.

The J gene is TRBJ2-7, the V gene TRBV28; TRBD1 is a possible D gene (6 bases). The CDR3 runs to 14 residues. Germline V gene sequence: CDR1 MDHEN, CDR2 SYDVKM. Deletions cut 6 bases from V and 2 bases from J, with 14 bases between. This CDR3 reads CASSRRQGPYEQYF. In DNA, the CDR3 is TGTGCCAGCAGCCGCCGCCAGGGGCCCTACGAGCAGTACTTC.

This chain connects TRBV7-9 to TRBJ2-5; 7 nucleotides agree with TRBD1. J was trimmed by 5 bases and V by 2 bases; bases with no gene match: 5. The CDR3 covers 14 residues. Germline CDR1 SEHNR, CDR2 FQNEAQ (reference sequence). CDR3 residues: CASSLPTGEETQYF. The CDR3 DNA follows: TGTGCCAGCAGCTTACCAACAGGGGAGGAGACCCAGTACTTC.

This clone was seen ten or more times. The V and J genes are TRBV6-5 and TRBJ1-1; D gene uncertain. Germline V gene sequence: CDR1 MNHEY, CDR2 SVGAGI. The CDR3 totals 13 residues. Trimming stripped 1 base from V and 3 bases from J, with 6 bases between. The CDR3 DNA sequence: TGTGCCAGCAGTTACTTGGCCCACACTGAAGCTTTCTTT. Translating gives CASSYLAHTEAFF.

The chain recombines TRBV19 with TRBJ1-6, with 9 bases lining up with TRBD1. Looked up from germline, CDR1 is LNHDA and CDR2 is SQIVND (reference sequence). This CDR3 spans 15 amino acids. V lost 4 bases and J lost 6; bases outside the gene matches: 4. This chain's CDR3 is CASSTQGAANSPLHF. Written as DNA, the CDR3 is TGTGCCAGTAGTACACAGGGGGCTGCTAATTCACCCCTCCACTTT.

The CDR3 region is CASSYRRDTEAFF. The CDR3 DNA reads TGTGCCAGCAGTTACCGCAGGGACACTGAAGCTTTCTTT. The V and J genes are TRBV27 and TRBJ1-1; tentatively, D is TRBD1 (5 bases). Trimming pared 4 bases from V and 3 bases from J, leaving 9 bases between. This CDR3 contains 13 residues. Germline lookup yields CDR1 MNHEY and CDR2 SMNVEV (reference sequence).

V and J are TRBV4-3 and TRBJ1-2; 12 nucleotides match TRBD1. Germline-derived CDR1 and CDR2 are LGHNA and YSLEER. The CDR3 has 17 residues. J was trimmed by 7 bases and V by 1 base; bases with no gene match: 10. The CDR3 region is CASSQAPPGQGAAGYTF. CDR3 nucleotides: TGCGCCAGCAGCCAAGCTCCGCCGGGACAGGGGGCGGCTGGCTACACCTTC.

The chain is built from TRBV3-1 (or the pseudogene TRBV3-2) and TRBJ2-7, with 14 bases fitting TRBD2. The CDR3 has 16 residues. Germline V gene lookup returns CDR1 LGHDT and CDR2 YNNKEL (reference sequence). After removal of 3 bases from V and 6 bases from J, the junction contained 7 bases not matched to a gene. The CDR3 loop is CASSQTSGRALPEQYF. The DNA for the CDR3 is TGTGCCAGCAGCCAGACTAGCGGGAGGGCATTACCCGAGCAGTACTTC.

The chain uses TRBV6-5 and TRBJ1-2, with 9 bases fitting TRBD1. The CDR3 is 15 residues long. CDR1 is MNHEY, CDR2 SVGAGI, per germline. Trimming at V came to 7 bases and at J to 2 bases, leaving 8 bases not matched to a gene. The chain's CDR3 is CASTENRGRNYGYTF. The CDR3 nucleotides read TGTGCCAGCACCGAAAACAGGGGGCGCAACTATGGCTACACCTTC.

CDR3 nucleotides: TGTGCCAGCAGGACGGGGACGGCAACCTACGAGCAGTACTTC. Its translation: CASRTGTATYEQYF. The V gene is TRBV7-2, the J gene TRBJ2-7, with D perhaps TRBD1 or TRBD2 (5 bases each). The CDR3 loop spans 14 amino acids. The germline CDR1 and CDR2 sequences are SGHTA and FQGNSA. V was cut by 6 bases and J by 2 bases, with 14 bases left in between.

For this clone: This same CDR3 is encoded by further DNA sequences in the sample. The genes are TRBV28 and TRBJ1-5; D is perhaps TRBD1 (6 bases). In germline, CDR1 is MDHEN, CDR2 SYDVKM. This CDR3 contains 14 residues. Trimming cost V 6 bases and J 4 bases, with 13 bases left between them. The CDR3 loop reads CASSKGGGNQPQHF. CDR3 nucleotides: TGTGCCAGCAGCAAAGGGGGAGGGAATCAGCCCCAGCATTTT.

The genes are TRBV6-5 and TRBJ1-4; D is ambiguous. The CDR3 consists of 13 residues. Between the trimmed V and J ends, which lost 9 bases and 3 bases, there was a span of 11 bases. CDR1 MNHEY and CDR2 SVGAGI come from the germline V gene. CDR3 DNA sequence: TGTGCCAGTGGGCGGAGCCCTAATGAAAAACTGTTTTTT. This encodes CASGRSPNEKLFF.